The rows below give T cell receptor beta chains drawn from one sample of a study of T cell responses to AZD1222 COVID-19 vaccine. Here immunoSEQ multiplex PCR was the method, and the copy in TCRdb shows in-frame clones only, minus some. Among about 100,000 clones listed, more than 70% were seen once. The specimen comprised peripheral blood, sampled on day 0 of AZD1222 vaccination. All receptors come from an adult in good health. The CDR3 runs from the conserved cysteine through the conserved F or W. Where a row states a size, it is once, few, many or the class of an expanded clone; other rows omit it.

V	size	CDR3
TRBV27	.	CASSPPSGLAGDNEQFF
TRBV28	.	CASTRARGNTEAFF
TRBV6-4	.	CASSASRGQVGYTF
TRBV7-2	.	CASSLAGGNSGANVLTF
TRBV2	.	CASRITPNRNQPQHF
TRBV27	.	CASSFSTSTEAFF
TRBV28	.	CASSPPGGLEGYTF
TRBV5-1	once	CASSPEAGGDYGYTF
TRBV10-3	once	CAITGSGYGDEQYF
TRBV4-2	.	CASSQVGAGADTQYF
TRBV4-3	once	CASSRQGTGRLIGAFF
TRBV28	once	CASSLRVALGAEAFF
TRBV6-6	.	CASSHRDYGYTF
TRBV19	once	CASSPQDRGRDYGYTF
TRBV7-2	.	CASSRKPSEAKNIQYF
TRBV4-1	.	CASSQGRVIDNSPLHF
TRBV19	.	CASSIEAGDQPQHF
TRBV19	.	CASSIGVNYGYTF
TRBV28	.	CASSSGGLNTDTQYF
TRBV18	.	CASSLQGIGTGELFF
TRBV4-1	.	CASSQTTPRGSREQYF
TRBV6-2/TRBV6-3	.	CASSYIREAGGPKQYF
TRBV7-9	.	CASSSDTGSYEQYF
TRBV19	.	CASSSRQGWVDTEAFF